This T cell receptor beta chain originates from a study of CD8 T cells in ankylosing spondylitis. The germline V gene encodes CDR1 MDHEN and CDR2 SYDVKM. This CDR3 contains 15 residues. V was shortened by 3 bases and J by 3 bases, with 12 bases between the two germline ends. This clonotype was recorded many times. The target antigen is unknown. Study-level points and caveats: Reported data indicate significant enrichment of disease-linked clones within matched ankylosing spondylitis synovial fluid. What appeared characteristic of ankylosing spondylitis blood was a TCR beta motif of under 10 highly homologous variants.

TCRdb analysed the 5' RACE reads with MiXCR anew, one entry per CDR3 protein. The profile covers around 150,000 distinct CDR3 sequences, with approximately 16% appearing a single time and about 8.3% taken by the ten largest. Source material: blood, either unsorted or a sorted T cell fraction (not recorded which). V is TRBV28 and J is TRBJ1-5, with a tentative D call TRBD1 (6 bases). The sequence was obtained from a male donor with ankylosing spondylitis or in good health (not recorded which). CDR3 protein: CASSLADRINQPQHF. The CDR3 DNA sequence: TGTGCCAGCAGTTTGGCGGACAGAATCAATCAGCCCCAGCATTTT.